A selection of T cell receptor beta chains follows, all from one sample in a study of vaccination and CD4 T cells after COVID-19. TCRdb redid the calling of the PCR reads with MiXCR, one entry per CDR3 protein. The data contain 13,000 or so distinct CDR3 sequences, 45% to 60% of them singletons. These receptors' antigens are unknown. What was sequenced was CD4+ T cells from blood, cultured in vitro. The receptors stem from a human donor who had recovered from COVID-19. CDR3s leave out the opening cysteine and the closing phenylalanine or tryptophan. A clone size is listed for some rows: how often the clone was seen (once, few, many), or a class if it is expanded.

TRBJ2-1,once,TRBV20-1,SAPTSGEYNEQF
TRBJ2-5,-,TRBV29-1,SVERETQY
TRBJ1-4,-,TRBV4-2,ASSQAGPRSEKLF
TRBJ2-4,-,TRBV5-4,ASSLAGEDIQY
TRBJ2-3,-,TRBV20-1,SARVTGQGSDTQY
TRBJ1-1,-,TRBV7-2,ASSLNQVGNTEAF
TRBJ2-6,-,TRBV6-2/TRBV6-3,ASSYPTSGAFSGANVLT
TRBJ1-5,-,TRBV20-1,SAPGQASNQPQH
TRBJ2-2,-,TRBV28,ASRPPEIGELF
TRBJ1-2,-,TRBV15,ATSRDPGYGYT
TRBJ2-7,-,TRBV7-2,ASSPGWLAGGYEQY
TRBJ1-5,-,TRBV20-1,SIQGFSNQPQH
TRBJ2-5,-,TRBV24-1,ATSAPSGREDAETQY
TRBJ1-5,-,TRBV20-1,SAMDGTSSNQPQH
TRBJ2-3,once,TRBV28,ASSSGGAGAADTQY
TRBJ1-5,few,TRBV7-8,ASSRQGVQPQH
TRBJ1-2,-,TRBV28,ASSLSSGASNYGYT
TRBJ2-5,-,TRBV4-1,ASSQDNRGETQY
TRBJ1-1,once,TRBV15,ATSRDYPMVRGRAEAF
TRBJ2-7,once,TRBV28,ASSESGLQY
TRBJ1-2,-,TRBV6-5,ASSYMGAGYT
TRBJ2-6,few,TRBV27,ASSFRGAQGANVLT
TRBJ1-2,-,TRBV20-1,SARGERNYGYT
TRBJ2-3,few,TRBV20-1,SAVAGAYADTQY
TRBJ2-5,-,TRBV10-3,ATLGGQGIETQY
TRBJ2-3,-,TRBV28,ASSLSSSDTQY
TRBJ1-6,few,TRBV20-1,SASRTELNSPLH
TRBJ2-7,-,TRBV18,ASSPEGGLGEQY
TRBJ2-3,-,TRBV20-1,SASSRDGPDTQY
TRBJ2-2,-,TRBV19,ASRPGGNTGELF
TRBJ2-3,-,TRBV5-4,ASSDTSGSTDTQY
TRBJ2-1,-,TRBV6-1,ASSGGYYSYNEQF
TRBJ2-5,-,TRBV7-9,ASSLRGGETQY